This is a list of T cell receptor beta chains from one sample in a study of human CD8 memory T cell subsets. TCRdb re-called the 5' RACE reads; one entry per CDR3 protein, DNA not given. The repertoire table contains 5,600 or so distinct CDR3 sequences. The source material was CD8+ effector memory T cells (TEM) sorted from PBMCs. These receptors were collected from a human donor in good health. The CDR3 runs from the conserved cysteine through the conserved F or W. Clone size is not always given. Where it is, it says once, few, many or a class for expanded clones.

CDR3 protein,V gene,J gene,clone size
CASSLVSQSGPYNEQFF,TRBV7-2,TRBJ2-1,.
CASSLGAVLSNQPQHF,TRBV5-5,TRBJ1-5,.
CASSDRLAGGQETQYF,TRBV4-2,TRBJ2-5,.
CASRPGTGHYEQYF,TRBV21-1,TRBJ2-7,.
CASSLEGRLLGQFF,TRBV5-6,TRBJ2-1,.
CASSSTDPPRPDEQFF,TRBV9,TRBJ2-1,medium-sized
CASSRKREGTDTQYF,TRBV7-8,TRBJ2-3,.
CASSSWDRPSYEQYF,TRBV19,TRBJ2-7,.
CASSIDQSWGQHEQFF,TRBV19,TRBJ2-1,.
CASSPGNEQFF,TRBV28,TRBJ2-1,.
CASSHTGLAGGIGETQYF,TRBV7-8,TRBJ2-5,.
CATSRGEFESSGNTIYF,TRBV15,TRBJ1-3,.
CASSYSTGGSNQPQHF,TRBV6-6,TRBJ1-5,medium-sized
CASSQGWLGENNEQFF,TRBV3-1,TRBJ2-1,.
CASSIDSLNQPQHF,TRBV19,TRBJ1-5,.
CASSRDMRETQYF,TRBV13,TRBJ2-5,.
CASRAGSNNSPLHF,TRBV2,TRBJ1-6,.
CASSLLAGNDGELFF,TRBV7-9,TRBJ2-2,.
CSAGGPRGMKGETQYF,TRBV20-1,TRBJ2-5,large
CATSRDPGGADYTQYF,TRBV15,TRBJ2-3,medium-sized
CASSLAGAPGNTIYF,TRBV27,TRBJ1-3,.
CASSFGEPDTQYF,TRBV12-3/TRBV12-4,TRBJ2-3,.
CATSEGPDTQYF,TRBV27,TRBJ2-3,.
CASSYGTDKEQFF,TRBV13,TRBJ2-1,.
CASRGTATWEQYF,TRBV12-3/TRBV12-4,TRBJ2-7,.
CASSLGRGQPQHF,TRBV4-1,TRBJ1-5,medium-sized
CASSLAGLSYEQYF,TRBV7-2,TRBJ2-7,.
CASSKDPRIAGETPKKETQYF,TRBV21-1,TRBJ2-5,.
CASSLGQGDNYGYTF,TRBV7-9,TRBJ1-2,medium-sized
CASSLSGDSGKDEQYF,TRBV28,TRBJ2-7,large
CASSLKPRTGVWADTQYF,TRBV28,TRBJ2-3,.
CASSLDRGRTLSTDTQYF,TRBV11-2,TRBJ2-3,.
CASSPSGGYGNEQFF,TRBV3-1,TRBJ2-1,.
CACLGQPNYGYTF,TRBV30,TRBJ1-2,medium-sized
CASSLTGTEGYQPQHF,TRBV27,TRBJ1-5,medium-sized
CASSPRDNSYEQYF,TRBV7-9,TRBJ2-7,.
CASSFAGLDNEQFF,TRBV7-9,TRBJ2-1,.
CASSTEAGELFF,TRBV5-1,TRBJ2-2,.
CASSYSQDVPYEQYF,TRBV6-5,TRBJ2-7,.
CASSQDPRTGQRAEAFF,TRBV3-1,TRBJ1-1,.
CASSSLGNPNSPLHF,TRBV14,TRBJ1-6,.
CSARQEYEQYF,TRBV20-1,TRBJ2-7,medium-sized
CASSFGVRWGYEQYF,TRBV27,TRBJ2-7,.
CSARSTAETSYNSPLHF,TRBV20-1,TRBJ1-6,medium-sized
CASSIYRGLGVEQFF,TRBV19,TRBJ2-1,.
CASSVSGAGWNEQFF,TRBV9,TRBJ2-1,.
CASSPGGGLSYNEQFF,TRBV7-6,TRBJ2-1,.
CASSSGANVLTF,TRBV27,TRBJ2-6,.
CASSRGFNTEAFF,TRBV28,TRBJ1-1,.
CASRSRAYNEQFF,TRBV11-3,TRBJ2-1,.
CASSLSIDYEQYF,TRBV28,TRBJ2-7,.